This T cell receptor (beta chain) was recovered during a study of blood T cell repertoires in COVID-19. Across the study: Samples taken during acute and convalescent COVID-19 were collected in the United States, Italy and Spain. T cells, B-cell-depleted T cells, or PBMCs provided the cDNA or gDNA that served as material.

As processed by the authors: Cell counts per sample came from amplifying reference gene primers. Generated by immunoSEQ multiplex PCR, the TCRdb table keeps only in-frame clones and is missing some. V and J calls and clone size follow that table, whereas D and trimming were derived from the DNA. Here the sample spans approximately 30,000 clones, roughly nine tenths being singletons. Germline-derived CDR1 and CDR2 are ENHRY and SYGVKD. The V and J ends lost 9 bases and 1 base respectively, with 9 bases between them. This CDR3 has 12 residues. Sequencing was carried out using peripheral blood. The J gene is TRBJ2-5, the V gene TRBV10-3; D may be TRBD2 (5 bases). This receptor was taken from a human donor in a cohort sampled during active COVID-19. CDR3 sequence: CAIGEGQETQYF. CDR3 nucleotides: TGTGCCATAGGCGAGGGCCAAGAGACCCAGTACTTC.